The 6 T cell receptor beta chains listed next were all sequenced from one sample in a study of T-cell memory formation after mild COVID-19. TCRdb passed the 5' RACE reads through MiXCR, listing each CDR3 protein once. Among about 110,000 distinct CDR3 sequences listed, roughly a sixth were seen once. Sequencing was done on a sample of PBMCs or a T cell subset sorted from them (not recorded which). Receptor source: a man in his late teens or twenties who had mild COVID-19 (a few samples of this study predate the infection). Cell type and time point are not known.

The V call is TRBV5-1, the J call TRBJ1-4; D uncertain. The CDR3 contains 14 residues. V was cut by 2 bases and J by 7 bases, with 12 bases left in between. Germline values: CDR1 SGHRS, CDR2 YFSETQ. The CDR3 loop reads CASSFRGGGEKLFF. The CDR3 DNA reads TGCGCCAGCAGCTTTCGGGGTGGTGGTGAAAAACTGTTTTTT.

This clonotype was seen only a few times. V gene TRBV5-1 combines with J gene TRBJ2-7; possibly TRBD2 for D (6 bases). This CDR3 is built from 14 residues. The germline gives CDR1 SGHRS, CDR2 YFSETQ. The ends were cut back, 3 bases at V and 6 bases at J, with 16 bases in the middle. CDR3 protein: CASSYPRREGEQYV. CDR3 nucleotides: TGCGCCAGCAGCTACCCGAGGAGGGAAGGCGAGCAGTACGTC.

This clonotype was seen more than once but under ten times. The rearrangement uses TRBV10-3 and TRBJ1-4; weak D call: TRBD1 (5 bases). This CDR3 is 13 amino acids long. CDR1 ENHRY and CDR2 SYGVKD come from the germline V gene. V was trimmed by 4 bases and J by 6 bases, leaving 9 bases between them. The CDR3 sequence: CAISVREHEKLFF. In nucleotides, the CDR3 is TGTGCCATCAGTGTCAGGGAACATGAAAAACTGTTTTTT.

The chain joins TRBV7-8 to TRBJ1-1, with unresolved D. Trimming cost V 5 bases and J 10 bases, with 14 bases left between them. This CDR3 has 12 amino acids. The germline gives CDR1 SGHVS, CDR2 FQNEAQ. CDR3 amino acids: CASSEIENRAFF. Here the CDR3 DNA reads TGTGCCAGCAGCGAAATCGAGAATCGAGCTTTCTTT.

The V call is TRBV10-3, the J call TRBJ2-5; D is undetermined. The CDR3 is 12 amino acids. The V and J ends lost 1 base and 5 bases respectively, with 5 bases between them. CDR1 is ENHRY and CDR2 is SYGVKD in the germline V gene. The CDR3, as DNA: TGTGCCATCAGTGAGTACGTTGAGACCCAGTACTTC. Amino acid sequence: CAISEYVETQYF.

The chain couples TRBV6-6 to TRBJ2-1; D call uncertain. The germline CDR1 and CDR2 sequences are MNHNY and SVGAGI (reference sequence). This CDR3 contains 13 residues. Trimming stripped 3 bases from V and 6 bases from J, with 9 bases between. The CDR3 nucleotides are TGTGCCAGCAGTTATACAGTTGGCAATGAGCAGTTCTTC. It specifies CASSYTVGNEQFF.